This TCR beta chain was recovered during a study of blood T cell repertoires in COVID-19. The germline CDR1 and CDR2 sequences are MNHEY and SVGAGI. The CDR3 has 13 amino acids. Trimming cost V 7 bases and J 6 bases, with 12 bases left between them. This clone was seen once. The repertoire was sequenced with immunoSEQ multiplex PCR; TCRdb's copy has only in-frame clones and lacks some. The sample contains approximately 160,000 clones, roughly 88% of which appear only once. Input material: peripheral blood. The rearrangement joins TRBV6-5 to TRBJ1-4; D not resolved. The TCR was taken from a man aged 55 to 69 who had recovered from COVID-19. The CDR3 coding sequence is TGTGCCAGCATTTGGCGGGCGGATGAAAAACTGTTTTTT. Amino acid sequence: CASIWRADEKLFF.